Below are 21 T cell receptor beta chains sequenced from a single sample in a study of OX40 agonist ivuxolimab in advanced cancers. The method was immunoSEQ multiplex PCR; TCRdb's version includes in-frame clones alone and lacks a portion of them. The sample shows under 75,000 clones, around 88% of them seen only once. The material was CD4+ or CD8+ T cells sorted from blood, obtained in a trial of the OX40 agonist ivuxolimab. The receptors stem from an adult with an advanced solid tumor such as melanoma, head and neck, liver or kidney cancer.

The gene calls are TRBV11-2 and TRBJ2-4; 11 nucleotides align to TRBD2. Germline V gene sequence: CDR1 SGHAT, CDR2 FQNNGV. V shed 3 bases, J shed 0 bases, and the junction held 4 bases outside the gene matches. CDR3 length: 17 amino acids. The CDR3 DNA reads as TGTGCCAGCAGCTTGGGGACTAGCGGACTAGCCAAAAACATTCAGTACTTC. It specifies CASSLGTSGLAKNIQYF.

The gene calls are TRBV28 and TRBJ1-3; D unclear. From germline, CDR1 is MDHEN and CDR2 SYDVKM. Between the trimmed V and J ends, which lost 6 bases and 4 bases, there was a span of 10 bases. The CDR3 is 13 residues long. The CDR3 nucleotides are TGTGCCAGCAGAAGGGCTGGCGGAAACACCATATATTTT. This sequence encodes CASRRAGGNTIYF. The full variable domain, completed using reference TRBV28 and TRBJ1-3, is DVKVTQSSRYLVKRTGEKVFLECVQDMDHENMFWYRQDPGLGLRLIYFSYDVKMKEKGDIPEGYSVSREKKERFSLILESASTNQTSMYLCASRRAGGNTIYFGEGSWLTVV.

This clone is a singleton in its sample. The chain has TRBV5-1 and TRBJ2-7, with D uncertain. The ends were cut back, 3 bases at V and 4 bases at J, with 8 bases in the middle. The CDR3 consists of 12 residues. Germline V gene lookup returns CDR1 SGHRS and CDR2 YFSETQ. CDR3 sequence (DNA): TGCGCCAGCAGCTCGACCCAGTACGAGCAGTACTTC. This encodes CASSSTQYEQYF.

The CDR3 reads CASSPGTGVEKLFF. As DNA, the CDR3 is TGTGCCAGCAGTCCCGGGACAGGGGTTGAAAAACTGTTTTTT. The chain carries TRBV6-6 and TRBJ1-4; 10 bases are shared with TRBD1. V was pared by 5 bases and J by 7 bases, with 4 bases of the junction left unmatched. The CDR3 spans 14 residues. Germline CDR1 is MNHNY and CDR2 is SVGAGI (reference sequence).

This clone was detected only a few times. The rearrangement joins TRBV5-3 to TRBJ2-7; D possibly corresponds to TRBD1 (5 bases). TRBV5-3 is marked as an open reading frame, function uncertain. V lost 2 bases, J lost 3 bases, and 6 bases lay in between. The length of the CDR3 is 12 residues. The CDR3 coding sequence is TGTGCCAGAAGCTTAGACAGCTACGAGCAGTACTTC. Protein product: CARSLDSYEQYF.

The CDR3 DNA sequence: TGTGCCAGCAGTTTCGCCACTTTCTCCTACGAGCAGTACTTC. Translated: CASSFATFSYEQYF. This chain links TRBV28 with TRBJ2-7, with D hard to call. Germline values: CDR1 MDHEN, CDR2 SYDVKM. Trimming took 3 bases from V and 0 from J, leaving 9 bases between them. CDR3 size: 14 residues.

V gene TRBV27 combines with J gene TRBJ2-1, with D maybe TRBD1 (5 bases). The CDR3 has 14 residues. V was pared by 2 bases and J by 3 bases, with 8 bases between. The germline gives CDR1 MNHEY, CDR2 SMNVEV (reference sequence). The CDR3 loop reads CASSLLDSYNEQFF. CDR3 bases: TGTGCCAGCAGTTTACTCGACAGCTACAATGAGCAGTTCTTC.

This clone was detected only once. The J gene is TRBJ1-1, the V gene TRBV29-1; a weak D match, TRBD1 (5 bases). This CDR3 has 12 amino acids. Germline V gene lookup returns CDR1 SQVTM and CDR2 ANQGSEA. The CDR3 is CRAGAGSTEAFF. The CDR3 DNA reads TGCAGGGCCGGAGCAGGGTCCACTGAAGCTTTCTTT.

This chain links TRBV10-3 with TRBJ1-5; D perhaps matches TRBD1 (6 bases). Trimming stripped 3 bases from V and 2 bases from J, with 17 bases between. Germline V gene lookup returns CDR1 ENHRY and CDR2 SYGVKD. The CDR3 extends over 17 amino acids. The CDR3 region is CAISDPRGGVGNQPQHF. In nucleotides, the CDR3 is TGTGCCATCAGTGACCCGAGGGGGGGGGTCGGCAATCAGCCCCAGCATTTT.

The rearrangement links TRBV18 to TRBJ1-2, with no clear D. CDR3 length equals 13 residues. The germline V gene encodes CDR1 KGHSH and CDR2 LQKENI. V gave up 2 bases and J gave up 2 bases, with 6 bases separating them. CDR3 in DNA: TGTGCCAGCTCACCAAAGGAGAACTATGGCTACACCTTC. It codes for CASSPKENYGYTF.

This sequence joins TRBV7-3 and TRBJ1-4; 9 nucleotides line up with TRBD1. This CDR3 has 17 residues. V shed 4 bases, J shed 5 bases, and the junction held 11 bases outside the gene matches. Germline assignment: CDR1 SGHTA and CDR2 FQGTGA. CDR3 DNA sequence: TGTGCCAGCAGCTCGGACAGGGGAGAGATTCCCAATGAAAAACTGTTTTTT. It specifies CASSSDRGEIPNEKLFF.

The CDR3 nucleotides are TGTGCCAGCAGTTTGGCTAGCGGACTCTACGAGCAGTACTTC. The encoded protein is CASSLASGLYEQYF. The V call is TRBV27, the J call TRBJ2-7; the match to TRBD2 covers 7 bases. Germline values: CDR1 MNHEY, CDR2 SMNVEV (reference sequence). Trimming at V came to 3 bases and at J to 3 bases, leaving 5 bases not matched to a gene. This CDR3 contains 14 residues.

The rearrangement uses TRBV11-2 and TRBJ2-1, with 7 bases aligning to TRBD1. The CDR3 is 14 residues long. V dropped 5 bases and J dropped 7; count of bases not matched to a gene: 8. Germline V gene sequence: CDR1 SGHAT, CDR2 FQNNGV. DNA of the CDR3: TGTGCCAGCAGCGTCCGGGACAGCCAGAATGAGCAGTTCTTC. Protein: CASSVRDSQNEQFF.

The CDR3 spells CASSYGQGPTEAFF. CDR3 DNA: TGTGCCAGCAGTTACGGACAGGGGCCCACTGAAGCTTTCTTT. This rearrangement joins TRBV6-6 to TRBJ1-1; 9 bases are a match to TRBD1. Losses at the gene ends were 2 bases for V and 4 bases for J; bases not matched to a gene: 2. The CDR3 covers 14 residues. CDR1 and CDR2 (germline): MNHNY, SVGAGI (reference sequence).

The gene calls are TRBV28 and TRBJ1-2; D unclear. CDR3 length: 14 amino acids. V lost 3 bases and J 4 bases, leaving 12 bases between the germline ends. Germline V gene sequence: CDR1 MDHEN, CDR2 SYDVKM. CDR3 residues: CASSLRRWSYGYTF. CDR3 in DNA: TGTGCCAGCAGTTTGCGAAGGTGGAGCTATGGCTACACCTTC.

V gene TRBV25-1 combines with J gene TRBJ1-5, with D hard to call. The CDR3 runs 14 residues. V lost 1 base to trimming and J lost 4 bases, with 8 bases between them. Germline assignment: CDR1 MGHDK and CDR2 SYGVNS. The DNA for the CDR3 is TGTGCCAGCAGTGAATCTCGGTTAAATCAGCCCCAGCATTTT. Translated, it gives CASSESRLNQPQHF.

Only a few counts were recorded for this clone. The chain carries TRBV2 and TRBJ1-2, with D possibly matching TRBD1 (6 bases). Germline CDR1 reads SNHLY; CDR2 reads FYNNEI. Deletions cut 2 bases from V and 4 bases from J, with 11 bases between. There are 14 residues in the CDR3. In nucleotides, the CDR3 is TGTGCCAGCAGTGAAAGTGGGACACCCTATGGCTACACCTTC. Amino acids: CASSESGTPYGYTF.

The chain recombines TRBV6-5 with TRBJ2-7; 7 bases align to TRBD2. The CDR3 spans 16 residues. The junction had 17 bases not matched to a gene; V was cut back by 0 bases and J by 12 bases. Germline V gene lookup returns CDR1 MNHEY and CDR2 SVGAGI. CDR3 sequence reads: CASSYSRGSVTTKGYF. The CDR3 DNA follows: TGTGCCAGCAGTTACTCGCGGGGGTCGGTAACTACGAAGGGGTACTTC.

This chain links TRBV25-1 with TRBJ1-1, with TRBD1 as a possible D gene (6 bases). Trimming pared 6 bases from V and 0 bases from J, leaving 11 bases between. CDR3 length: 14 amino acids. Germline V lookup: CDR1 MGHDK, CDR2 SYGVNS. The DNA for the CDR3 is TGTGCCAGCAGAGAGACAGGCATGAACACTGAAGCTTTCTTT. Protein sequence: CASRETGMNTEAFF.

The CDR3 DNA follows: TGCGCCAGCAGCTCCGGGACAGGGCTGGACGAGCAGTACTTC. This encodes CASSSGTGLDEQYF. The chain couples TRBV5-1 to TRBJ2-7, with 9 bases aligning to TRBD1. Per the germline V gene, CDR1 is SGHRS and CDR2 is YFSETQ. Trimming took 3 bases from V and 5 from J; bases not matched to a gene: 6. The CDR3 is 14 residues long. The whole variable domain, remainder taken from reference TRBV5-1 and TRBJ2-7, is KAGVTQTPRYLIKTRGQQVTLSCSPISGHRSVSWYQQTPGQGLQFLFEYFSETQRNKGNFPGRFSGRQFSNSRSEMNVSTLELGDSALYLCASSSGTGLDEQYFGPGTRLTVT.

The chain carries TRBV9 and TRBJ2-2; 9 bases match TRBD2. CDR3 length: 16 residues. V lost 0 bases to trimming and J lost 5 bases; unmatched junction nucleotides: 5. Germline V gene lookup returns CDR1 SGDLS and CDR2 YYNGEE. CDR3 region: CASSVAAGLATGELFF. The CDR3 bases are TGTGCCAGCAGCGTAGCGGCTGGACTAGCGACCGGGGAGCTGTTTTTT.